The 23 T cell receptor beta chains below all came from one sample that was sequenced in a study of shared clonotypes between healthy human individuals (dated by TCRdb to 2018 to 2021). CD8 naive samples were CD45RO-negative cells positively selected for CCR7, giving a CD45RA+CCR7+ population that excluded TemRA cells. Libraries were prepared through the immunoSEQ multiplex PCR assay. This is the immuneACCESS table as TCRdb keeps it, with only in-frame sequences that have V and J called. A part of the clones is gone; compared with another copy, unresolved V genes explain less than half, and the rest is unexplained. The sample profile shows around 2.1 million clones; about 92% of them were found once. Of the sample, more than 1.5% falls within the top ten clones. Sequencing was done on a sample of naive CD8+ T cells from PBMCs. Sample cell subset or site, as interpreted from the label and publication: CD45RA+CCR7+. The receptors here all came from a man between 18 and 35 years old in good health. Some clones in this sample may be carry-over from other donors' samples.

The chain couples TRBV27 to TRBJ2-2; 10 nucleotides match TRBD1. The V segment lost 3 bases and the J segment 6 bases; nucleotides outside the gene matches: 4. This CDR3 comprises 15 residues. Germline V gene data show CDR1 as MNHEY and CDR2 as SMNVEV (reference sequence). CDR3 amino acids: CASSFRQGASGELFF. The CDR3 nucleotides are TGTGCCAGCAGTTTTAGACAGGGGGCCTCCGGGGAGCTGTTTTTT.

The chain has TRBV30 and TRBJ2-7; 8 bases fit TRBD1. The CDR3 runs 14 residues. J was trimmed by 3 bases and V by 8 bases; bases with no gene match: 12. The germline V gene encodes CDR1 GTSNPN and CDR2 SVGIG (reference sequence). The CDR3 nucleotides are TGTGCCGGGGGAGACAGGGGATTGAGCTACGAGCAGTACTTC. It specifies CAGGDRGLSYEQYF.

J is TRBJ2-7 and V is TRBV11-1; TRBD1 matches at 8 bases. CDR3 length: 13 residues. The V segment lost 4 bases and the J segment 3 bases; nucleotides outside the gene matches: 2. The V gene's germline CDR1 is SGHAT and CDR2 FQDESV (reference sequence). DNA of the CDR3: TGTGCCAGCAGCTCCGGACAGGGCTACGAGCAGTACTTC. Translated, it gives CASSSGQGYEQYF.

The genes are TRBV15 and TRBJ2-7, with 8 nucleotides matching TRBD1. The CDR3 has 15 amino acids. Germline assignment: CDR1 LNHNV and CDR2 YYDKDF (reference sequence). V dropped 5 bases and J dropped 2; count of bases not matched to a gene: 8. The CDR3 DNA follows: TGTGCCACCAGCGACCGACAGGGGCCAACCTACGAGCAGTACTTC. This encodes CATSDRQGPTYEQYF.

CDR3 coding DNA: TGTGCCAGCAGAACTGGGAGCTCCTACAATGAGCAGTTCTTC. Amino acids: CASRTGSSYNEQFF. The chain links TRBV6-5 to TRBJ2-1; possibly TRBD2 for D (5 bases). The CDR3 runs to 14 residues. Looked up from germline, CDR1 is MNHEY and CDR2 is SVGAGI. The germline V and J ends were trimmed by 6 bases and 0 bases, with 9 bases remaining between them.

Concerning this clone: The sample holds other DNA sequences that translate to the same CDR3. The V call is TRBV10-3, the J call TRBJ2-3; TRBD2 matches 7 bases. The V segment lost 4 bases and the J segment 0 bases; nucleotides outside the gene matches: 1. The CDR3 covers 14 residues. Germline V lookup: CDR1 ENHRY, CDR2 SYGVKD. The CDR3 loop is CAISGSGSTDTQYF. Written as DNA, the CDR3 is TGTGCCATCAGTGGTAGCGGGAGCACAGATACGCAGTATTTT.

The chain uses TRBV27 and TRBJ2-2, with D possibly TRBD2 on 6 matching bases. V gave up 1 base and J gave up 4 bases, with 13 bases separating them. In germline, CDR1 is MNHEY, CDR2 SMNVEV (reference sequence). The CDR3 is made up of 16 amino acids. Here the CDR3 DNA reads TGTGCCAGCAGTTTATTATTTATGGGGGGCACCGGGGAGCTGTTTTTT. Encoded protein: CASSLLFMGGTGELFF.

CDR3 sequence reads: CASSIAGVNSEQFF. The CDR3 DNA reads as TGTGCCAGCAGTATAGCGGGAGTAAATAGTGAGCAGTTCTTC. The chain is built from TRBV2 and TRBJ2-1; 9 nucleotides line up with TRBD2. CDR1 and CDR2 (germline): SNHLY, FYNNEI. The J segment lost 9 bases and the V segment lost 5 bases, leaving 8 bases of the junction unmatched. The CDR3 covers 14 residues.

The V call is TRBV6-5, the J call TRBJ2-3; D assignment may be TRBD1 or TRBD2 (5 bases each). Germline CDR1 MNHEY, CDR2 SVGAGI. The CDR3 is 14 residues long. The V gene lost 4 bases and the J gene lost 2 bases, with 10 bases spanning the gap. The CDR3 here is CASSLEGSTDTQYF. The CDR3 nucleotides read TGTGCCAGCAGTTTAGAGGGGTCCACAGATACGCAGTATTTT.

The chain has TRBV27 and TRBJ2-1; D remains ambiguous. Germline loops: CDR1 MNHEY, CDR2 SMNVEV (reference sequence). V lost 2 bases and J lost 5, with 7 bases in between. This CDR3 spans 13 amino acids. CDR3 DNA: TGTGCCAGCAGTTTAACCCGAGACAATGAGCAGTTCTTC. It yields the protein CASSLTRDNEQFF.

V usage is TRBV7-9 and J usage is TRBJ1-1, with D tentatively TRBD1 (5 bases). The germline V and J ends were trimmed by 1 base and 4 bases, with 13 bases remaining between them. The V gene's germline CDR1 is SEHNR and CDR2 FQNEAQ (reference sequence). CDR3 length equals 15 residues. The CDR3 nucleotides read TGTGCCAGCAGCTTAGTTGGGGGTCGGGCCACTGAAGCTTTCTTT. This translates into CASSLVGGRATEAFF.

The chain is built from TRBV5-6 and TRBJ1-6, with TRBD1 as a possible D gene (5 bases). The CDR3 has 13 residues. Germline-derived CDR1 and CDR2 are SGHDT and YYEEEE. V was clipped by 1 base and J by 7 bases, with 6 bases between them. The CDR3 loop is CASSLWGNSPLHF. In DNA form, the CDR3 reads TGTGCCAGCAGCTTGTGGGGGAATTCACCCCTCCACTTT.

The rearrangement links TRBV5-4 to TRBJ1-1; D gene unclear. V was shortened by 0 bases and J by 11 bases, with 17 bases between the two germline ends. The CDR3 consists of 14 residues. Per germline, CDR1 SGHNT and CDR2 YYREEE (reference sequence). CDR3 bases: TGTGCCAGCAGCTTGGTGGGTGATAGAGAAGCGGCTTTCTTT. Translation gives CASSLVGDREAAFF.

J is TRBJ2-2 and V is TRBV2; D possibly corresponds to TRBD2 (6 bases). Trimming took 2 bases from V and 4 from J, leaving 11 bases between them. The germline gives CDR1 SNHLY, CDR2 FYNNEI. CDR3 length equals 15 residues. CDR3 region: CASSEPGVITGELFF. As DNA, the CDR3 is TGTGCCAGCAGTGAACCGGGAGTCATCACCGGGGAGCTGTTTTTT.

This rearrangement joins TRBV5-4 to TRBJ1-1; TRBD1 might be the D (5 bases). V was cut by 6 bases and J by 0 bases, with 12 bases left in between. The length of the CDR3 is 14 residues. Germline V CDR1 and CDR2: SGHNT, YYREEE (reference sequence). In DNA form, the CDR3 reads TGTGCCAGCAACCCGCGGGGGTTGAACACTGAAGCTTTCTTT. Translated: CASNPRGLNTEAFF.

In its sample, this clone was seen a few times. The chain carries TRBV5-1 and TRBJ2-7; TRBD2 matches at 12 bases. The CDR3 is 16 residues long. The ends lost 0 bases at V and 4 bases at J; junction bases unmatched: 5. In germline, CDR1 is SGHRS, CDR2 YFSETQ. CDR3 in amino acids: CASSLGLAGVGYEQYF. The DNA of the CDR3 is TGCGCCAGCAGCTTGGGACTAGCGGGAGTGGGGTACGAGCAGTACTTC.

This chain uses TRBV4-3 with TRBJ1-3, with 8 bases lining up with TRBD1. The length of the CDR3 is 15 residues. Germline V gene lookup returns CDR1 LGHNA and CDR2 YSLEER. The V gene end was trimmed by 0 bases and the J gene end by 4 bases; junction bases not matched to a gene: 2. Here the CDR3 DNA reads TGCGCCAGCAGCCAAGAGTGGGACAGGGGAAACACCATATATTTT. Translation gives CASSQEWDRGNTIYF.

Notes on this clone: Other DNA variants within this sample encode the same CDR3. V is TRBV6-5 and J is TRBJ2-1; 8 bases fit TRBD1. Trimming removed 0 bases from V and 4 bases from J; junction bases left unmatched: 5. The CDR3 covers 16 residues. The germline V gene has CDR1 MNHEY and CDR2 SVGAGI. The DNA of the CDR3 is TGTGCCAGCAGTTACTCGGGGACAGGCGGGTACAATGAGCAGTTCTTC. Protein: CASSYSGTGGYNEQFF.

Notes on this clone: At the DNA level, this CDR3 is encoded by other sequences in the same sample as well. The chain carries TRBV9 and TRBJ1-3, with D unclear. The V gene lost 0 bases and the J gene lost 0 bases, with 4 bases spanning the gap. There are 14 residues in the CDR3. Germline CDR1 reads SGDLS; CDR2 reads YYNGEE. CDR3 sequence reads: CASSVVPSGNTIYF. CDR3 DNA: TGTGCCAGCAGCGTAGTACCCTCTGGAAACACCATATATTTT. Full variable domain (rest looked up from reference TRBV9 and TRBJ1-3): DSGVTQTPKHLITATGQRVTLRCSPRSGDLSVYWYQQSLDQGLQFLIQYYNGEERAKGNILERFSAQQFPDLHSELNLSSLELGDSALYFCASSVVPSGNTIYFGEGSWLTVV.

V is TRBV27 and J is TRBJ1-1; TRBD1 might be the D (5 bases). The CDR3 totals 14 residues. CDR1 is MNHEY and CDR2 is SMNVEV in the germline V gene (reference sequence). With 7 bases removed from V and 7 bases from J, the gap between germline ends came to 19 bases. The CDR3 nucleotides read TGTGCCAGCACCACACCAGGGATGTATGATGAAGCTTTCTTT. This encodes CASTTPGMYDEAFF.

V is TRBV19 and J is TRBJ1-2; no firm D call. The CDR3 is made up of 13 amino acids. Trimming stripped 4 bases from V and 5 bases from J, with 11 bases between. Per germline, CDR1 LNHDA and CDR2 SQIVND (reference sequence). This chain's CDR3 is CASSTRSIYGYTF. For the CDR3, the DNA is TGTGCCAGTAGTACCCGGTCCATATATGGCTACACCTTC.

This clone has just one count. The chain uses TRBV9 and TRBJ2-7; a possible D gene is TRBD2 (7 bases). Germline CDR1 reads SGDLS; CDR2 reads YYNGEE. This CDR3 spans 15 amino acids. V was trimmed by 3 bases and J by 5 bases, leaving 18 bases between them. The CDR3 DNA follows: TGTGCCAGCAGCGCCACCGTTGGGGGGGGCGACGAGCAGTACTTC. It translates to CASSATVGGGDEQYF.

As for this clone: This CDR3 is also generated by other DNA sequences in the sample. The DNA of the CDR3 is TGTGCCAGCAGCTTAGTCTCTTACGAGCAGTACTTC. Its protein is CASSLVSYEQYF. V is TRBV7-8 and J is TRBJ2-7, with D unclear. Germline CDR1 and CDR2: SGHVS and FQNEAQ. The CDR3 runs 12 residues. Trimming shortened V by 1 base and J by 4 bases, and 5 bases separated the two germline ends.